Shown below are 27 T cell receptor beta chains from a single sample sequenced in a study of response to subunit inactivated influenza vaccine. TCRdb called the RT-PCR reads again in MiXCR, with one record for every CDR3 protein. The data contain around 540,000 distinct CDR3 sequences, about 12% of them singletons. This sample comprised PBMCs from blood, obtained on the day of vaccination. The receptors come from a man aged 45-65 years who received an inactivated influenza vaccine.

A single count supports this clonotype. The rearrangement links TRBV20-1 to TRBJ2-3; TRBD2 aligns across 10 bases. After removal of 4 bases from V and 4 bases from J, the junction contained 2 bases not matched to a gene. CDR3 length: 13 residues. Per germline, CDR1 DFQATT and CDR2 SNEGSKA (reference sequence). The CDR3 bases are TGCAGTGCTATTCTAGCGGGGGCAGATACGCAGTATTTT. It specifies CSAILAGADTQYF.

The chain combines TRBV20-1 with TRBJ2-6; D not resolved. The V end lost 6 bases, the J end lost 1 base, and 10 bases lay between the germline ends. This CDR3 is built from 14 residues. Per germline, CDR1 DFQATT and CDR2 SNEGSKA (reference sequence). CDR3 in amino acids: CSATLRSGANVLTF. CDR3 DNA: TGCAGTGCAACCCTTAGGTCTGGGGCCAACGTCCTGACTTTC.

The chain links TRBV5-1 to TRBJ2-1; TRBD2 matches at 10 bases. The CDR3 is 15 residues long. Germline V lookup: CDR1 SGHRS, CDR2 YFSETQ. V dropped 1 base and J dropped 7; count of bases not matched to a gene: 5. Here the CDR3 DNA reads TGCGCCAGCAGCTTGAGGTCTAGCGGGGGAAATGAGCAGTTCTTC. Translating gives CASSLRSSGGNEQFF.

In this sample, this clonotype turned up a few times. CDR3 in amino acids: CASSPWGRGGTGELFF. The CDR3 DNA reads TGCGCCAGCAGCCCCTGGGGCCGGGGAGGCACCGGGGAGCTGTTTTTT. V gene TRBV5-1 combines with J gene TRBJ2-2; tentative D call: TRBD2 (6 bases). The CDR3 extends over 16 amino acids. Trimming cost V 4 bases and J 4 bases, with 17 bases left between them. CDR1 and CDR2 (germline): SGHRS, YFSETQ.

This rearrangement joins TRBV4-2 to TRBJ1-2; 9 nucleotides agree with TRBD1. This CDR3 spans 17 amino acids. Unmatched junction bases numbered 9, after V lost 0 bases and J lost 4 bases. Germline V gives CDR1 LGHNA, CDR2 YNFKEQ. Here the CDR3 reads CASSQDLRRTGVYGYTF. DNA for the CDR3: TGTGCCAGCAGCCAAGACTTGAGGCGGACAGGGGTCTATGGCTACACCTTC.

The rearrangement joins TRBV28 to TRBJ1-5; a possible D gene is TRBD1 (6 bases). CDR3 length equals 16 residues. CDR1 is MDHEN, CDR2 SYDVKM, per germline. The germline V and J ends were trimmed by 6 bases and 4 bases, with 19 bases remaining between them. In nucleotides, the CDR3 is TGTGCCAGCAGGGAACAGGGTCCTTCTCCAAATCAGCCCCAGCATTTT. It specifies CASREQGPSPNQPQHF.

There are a few counts of this clonotype. This chain joins TRBV12-3 or TRBV12-4 and TRBJ1-4; D unresolved. The V end was cut by 3 bases, the J end by 8 bases, with 16 bases between. This CDR3 has 15 residues. Here the CDR3 reads CASSLGPSRGEKLFF. CDR3 DNA sequence: TGTGCCAGCAGTTTGGGCCCGAGCCGCGGGGAAAAACTGTTTTTT.

This clonotype was seen ten or more times. A junction boundary mismatches the germline segment, possibly from a read error. The rearrangement joins TRBV28 to TRBJ2-1; no clear D. Looked up from germline, CDR1 is MDHEN and CDR2 is SYDVKM. The CDR3 covers 11 residues. CDR3 residues: CASSGYNEQFF. CDR3 DNA sequence: TGCGCCAGCTCGGGTTACAATGAGCAGTTCTTC. Based on the CDR3 plus reference TRBV28 and TRBJ2-1, the full variable domain is DVKVTQSSRYLVKRTGEKVFLECVQDMDHENMFWYRQDPGLGLRLIYFSYDVKMKEKGDIPEGYSVSREKKERFSLILESASTNQTSMYLCASSGYNEQFFGPGTRLTVL.

This clonotype occurred many times. The V and J genes are TRBV7-8 and TRBJ2-2, with 7 bases identical to TRBD2. Unmatched junction bases numbered 12, after V lost 5 bases and J lost 6 bases. CDR1 and CDR2 from the germline V gene are SGHVS and FQNEAQ. This CDR3 is 16 amino acids long. In DNA form, the CDR3 reads TGTGCCAGCAGCCAGCTGGTGGGAGGGGAGTCCGGGGAGCTGTTTTTT. The encoded protein is CASSQLVGGESGELFF. The full variable domain, with the rest looked up from reference TRBV7-8 and TRBJ2-2, is GAGVSQSPRYKVAKRGQDVALRCDPISGHVSLFWYQQALGQGPEFLTYFQNEAQLDKSGLPSDRFFAERPEGSVSTLKIQRTQQEDSAVYLCASSQLVGGESGELFFGEGSRLTVL.

V is TRBV10-3 and J is TRBJ2-7, with TRBD2 as a possible D gene (6 bases). The V and J ends lost 7 bases and 4 bases respectively, with 14 bases between them. This CDR3 region has 13 residues. Per germline, CDR1 ENHRY and CDR2 SYGVKD. The CDR3 sequence: CAIKDGSSYEQYF. The DNA of the CDR3 is TGTGCCATCAAGGACGGGAGTTCGTACGAGCAGTACTTC.

The sample holds many counts of this clonotype. J is TRBJ1-6 and V is TRBV12-3 or TRBV12-4; no firm D call. This CDR3 region has 13 residues. The V end was cut by 2 bases, the J end by 9 bases, with 8 bases between. The CDR3 coding sequence is TGTGCCAGCAGTTTATCAGTGGGTTCACCCCTCCACTTT. Protein sequence: CASSLSVGSPLHF.

The rearrangement joins TRBV7-2 to TRBJ2-7; 7 bases are a match to TRBD2. The CDR3 is 14 amino acids. Germline lookup yields CDR1 SGHTA and CDR2 FQGNSA. V lost 4 bases and J lost 6; bases outside the gene matches: 9. The chain's CDR3 is CASSSKPGLIEQYF. CDR3 DNA sequence: TGTGCCAGCAGCTCCAAGCCGGGACTAATCGAGCAGTACTTC. The full variable domain, with the rest looked up from reference TRBV7-2 and TRBJ2-7, is GAGVSQSPSNKVTEKGKDVELRCDPISGHTALYWYRQSLGQGLEFLIYFQGNSAPDKSGLPSDRFSAERTGGSVSTLTIQRTQQEDSAVYLCASSSKPGLIEQYFGPGTRLTVT.

As concerns this clonotype: One end of the junction is discordant with germline, which a read error may explain. The rearrangement uses TRBV9 and TRBJ1-1; D is ambiguous. Per germline, CDR1 SGDLS and CDR2 YYNGEE. The CDR3 spans 15 residues. CDR3 protein: CASSANPRMNTEAFF. CDR3 DNA: TGTGCCAGCAGCGCCAATCCCAGGATGAACACGGAAGCTTTCTTT.

V gene TRBV7-9 combines with J gene TRBJ2-7, with 9 bases lining up with TRBD1. J was trimmed by 10 bases and V by 0 bases; bases with no gene match: 13. Germline V gives CDR1 SEHNR, CDR2 FQNEAQ (reference sequence). This CDR3 has 16 amino acids. In DNA form, the CDR3 reads TGTGCCAGCAGCTTAGCCGGGACAGGGACGGGATTGGAACAGTACTTC. Its protein is CASSLAGTGTGLEQYF.

The CDR3 region is CSASRNVNNEQFF. CDR3 nucleotide sequence: TGCAGTGCTAGCCGAAACGTCAACAATGAGCAGTTCTTC. This chain joins TRBV20-1 and TRBJ2-1; D is undetermined. The CDR3 has 13 amino acids. Trimming took off 3 bases at V and 5 bases at J, with 11 bases between the two ends. The germline V gene has CDR1 DFQATT and CDR2 SNEGSKA (reference sequence).

Ten or more counts support this clonotype. The V gene is TRBV2, the J gene TRBJ2-7, with D unclear. V was pared by 7 bases and J by 0 bases, with 7 bases between. The CDR3 has 12 residues. The germline V gene has CDR1 SNHLY and CDR2 FYNNEI. The CDR3 spells CASNGYSYEQYF. The CDR3 nucleotides are TGTGCCAGCAACGGATACTCCTACGAGCAGTACTTC. The variable domain in full, completed from reference TRBV2 and TRBJ2-7, reads EPEVTQTPSHQVTQMGQEVILRCVPISNHLYFYWYRQILGQKVEFLVSFYNNEISEKSEIFDDQFSVERPDGSNFTLKIRSTKLEDSAMYFCASNGYSYEQYFGPGTRLTVT.

This clonotype was seen a handful of times. V usage is TRBV10-3 and J usage is TRBJ1-6, with 7 bases lining up with TRBD1. V lost 8 bases, J lost 2 bases, and 6 bases stayed unmatched. CDR3 length: 15 residues. Germline lookup yields CDR1 ENHRY and CDR2 SYGVKD. In DNA, the CDR3 is TGTGCCATCGGGCAACAGGGGACCTATAATTCACCCCTCCACTTT. This gives the protein CAIGQQGTYNSPLHF.

There are a few counts of this clonotype. The rearrangement uses TRBV6-1 and TRBJ2-1; D uncertain. This CDR3 is 15 amino acids long. Trimming removed 5 bases at V and 6 bases at J, with 17 bases between. Per germline, CDR1 MNHNS and CDR2 SASEGT. The CDR3 nucleotides read TGTGCCAGCAGTCCCCGAGGACCGAAGATCAATGAGCAGTTCTTC. Amino acid sequence: CASSPRGPKINEQFF.

The chain is built from TRBV5-1 and TRBJ1-5; 8 nucleotides align to TRBD1. Germline trimming cut 0 bases from V and 6 bases from J; bases unmatched to any gene: 2. The CDR3 runs 14 residues. Germline V gives CDR1 SGHRS, CDR2 YFSETQ. The CDR3 nucleotides are TGCGCCAGCAGCTTGGACAGGGGGAGTCAGCCCCAGCATTTT. Amino acids: CASSLDRGSQPQHF. Full variable domain (rest looked up from reference TRBV5-1 and TRBJ1-5): KAGVTQTPRYLIKTRGQQVTLSCSPISGHRSVSWYQQTPGQGLQFLFEYFSETQRNKGNFPGRFSGRQFSNSRSEMNVSTLELGDSALYLCASSLDRGSQPQHFGDGTRLSIL.

This clonotype was picked up a small number of times. This chain uses TRBV12-3 or TRBV12-4 with TRBJ1-2, with D perhaps TRBD1 (6 bases). The CDR3 totals 14 residues. The ends were cut back, 10 bases at V and 6 bases at J, with 21 bases in the middle. The CDR3 nucleotides read TGTGCCACCTCACGTAAAGTTGGGGGGCATGGCTACACCTTC. Amino acid sequence: CATSRKVGGHGYTF.

This clonotype was counted ten times or more. V is TRBV18 and J is TRBJ2-7; D may be TRBD2 (5 bases). The CDR3 loop spans 13 amino acids. Germline V gene sequence: CDR1 KGHSH, CDR2 LQKENI. V lost 6 bases and J 4 bases, leaving 13 bases between the germline ends. The CDR3 DNA follows: TGTGCCAGCTCCCCGGGCCGGGATTACGAGCAGTACTTC. As protein: CASSPGRDYEQYF. Full variable domain (outside the CDR3, taken from reference TRBV18 and TRBJ2-7): NAGVMQNPRHLVRRRGQEARLRCSPMKGHSHVYWYRQLPEEGLKFMVYLQKENIIDESGMPKERFSAEFPKEGPSILRIQQVVRGDSAAYFCASSPGRDYEQYFGPGTRLTVT.

The table lists this clonotype with many counts. The gene calls are TRBV20-1 and TRBJ2-7; either TRBD1 or TRBD2 may supply D (5 bases each). Per the germline V gene, CDR1 is DFQATT and CDR2 is SNEGSKA (reference sequence). V lost 6 bases to trimming and J lost 0 bases, with 30 bases between them. CDR3 length: 19 amino acids. This CDR3 is CSADPRGALTSGSSYEQYF. CDR3 DNA sequence: TGCAGTGCGGACCCGCGAGGGGCCCTGACCAGCGGATCCTCCTACGAGCAGTACTTC.

This clonotype was detected only a few times. The chain employs TRBV5-1 and TRBJ2-2, with D possibly being TRBD1 or TRBD2 (5 bases each). The germline V and J ends were trimmed by 4 bases and 6 bases, with 10 bases remaining between them. This CDR3 spans 13 amino acids. Germline V CDR1 and CDR2: SGHRS, YFSETQ. The CDR3 loop is CASSRDDAGELFF. In DNA, the CDR3 is TGCGCCAGCAGCAGGGACGATGCCGGGGAGCTGTTTTTT.

This chain joins TRBV27 and TRBJ2-3, with 8 bases that match TRBD2. Per germline, CDR1 MNHEY and CDR2 SMNVEV (reference sequence). This CDR3 is 13 amino acids long. The V gene end was trimmed by 2 bases and the J gene end by 9 bases; junction bases not matched to a gene: 4. The CDR3 DNA follows: TGTGCCAGCAGTTTAACAGAGCGGGAGACGCAGTATTTT. This encodes CASSLTERETQYF.

This rearrangement joins TRBV6-5 to TRBJ2-5; 15 nucleotides line up with TRBD2. Germline CDR1 MNHEY, CDR2 SVGAGI. V dropped 4 bases and J dropped 1; count of bases not matched to a gene: 22. This CDR3 has 23 amino acids. As DNA, the CDR3 is TGTGCCAGCAGTTTACTTCGTTCGAGGGGACTAGCGGGAGGCCCCATACCCCAAGAGACCCAGTACTTC. Translation gives CASSLLRSRGLAGGPIPQETQYF.

The rearrangement joins TRBV20-1 to TRBJ1-2; 9 bases are shared with TRBD1. After removal of 0 bases from V and 4 bases from J, the junction contained 9 bases not matched to a gene. Germline assignment: CDR1 DFQATT and CDR2 SNEGSKA (reference sequence). CDR3 length: 16 residues. CDR3 region: CSARDRDRELSYGYTF. In DNA form, the CDR3 reads TGCAGTGCTAGAGACCGGGACAGGGAGCTTAGCTATGGCTACACCTTC.

This clonotype came up many times. This chain connects TRBV29-1 to TRBJ2-7; D is perhaps TRBD2 (5 bases). The CDR3 spans 13 residues. Germline loops: CDR1 SQVTM, CDR2 ANQGSEA. V lost 0 bases and J lost 6, with 12 bases in between. The CDR3 protein is CSVEDSRAGEQYF. CDR3 bases: TGCAGCGTTGAAGATTCGAGGGCGGGCGAGCAGTACTTC.